The present entry profiles one T cell receptor (beta chain) with its context. Its antigen is still unknown. This record comes from a study of vaccination effects on CD4 cells after COVID-19. Study-level information: Everyone in the study got two shots of either the BNT162b2 or mRNA-1273 vaccine. Specimens were obtained from a couple of convalescent patients 16 days and one week prior to vaccination.

With the ViraFEST assay, the study expanded antigen-specific CD4+ T cells using viral peptide pools, then sequenced them. Following culture for roughly 10 days, CD4+ T cells were isolated. Infection dated between March and December 2020, before the Alpha, Beta and Delta variants reached the United States. V was cut by 1 base and J by 7 bases, with 11 bases left in between. The CDR3 runs 14 residues. CDR1 is LGHDT and CDR2 is YNNKEL in the germline V gene (reference sequence). TCRdb's copy holds only in-frame clones and misses some; the assay was immunoSEQ multiplex PCR. The table shows about 34,000 clones, with approximately 70% occurring only once.

The specimen comprised CD4+ T cells from PBMCs cultured with a peptide pool, sampled before COVID-19 vaccination. The V gene is TRBV3-1 (or the pseudogene TRBV3-2), the J gene TRBJ1-5; no definite D call. The TCR originated in a human donor who had a prior SARS-CoV-2 infection. The CDR3 is CASSQGIVEQPQHF. The CDR3 region has the DNA TGTGCCAGCAGCCAAGGGATAGTGGAGCAGCCCCAGCATTTT.